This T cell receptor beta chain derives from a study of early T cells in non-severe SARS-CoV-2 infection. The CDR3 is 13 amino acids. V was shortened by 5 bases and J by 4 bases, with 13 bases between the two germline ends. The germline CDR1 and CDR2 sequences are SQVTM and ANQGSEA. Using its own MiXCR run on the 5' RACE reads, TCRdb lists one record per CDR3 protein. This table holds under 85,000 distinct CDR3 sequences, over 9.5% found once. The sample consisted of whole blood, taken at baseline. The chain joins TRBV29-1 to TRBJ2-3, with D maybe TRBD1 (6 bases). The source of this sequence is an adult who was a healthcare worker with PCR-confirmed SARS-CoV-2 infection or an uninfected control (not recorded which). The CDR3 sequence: CSVSGAPPDTQYF. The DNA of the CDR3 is TGCAGCGTTTCAGGGGCCCCCCCAGATACGCAGTATTTT.